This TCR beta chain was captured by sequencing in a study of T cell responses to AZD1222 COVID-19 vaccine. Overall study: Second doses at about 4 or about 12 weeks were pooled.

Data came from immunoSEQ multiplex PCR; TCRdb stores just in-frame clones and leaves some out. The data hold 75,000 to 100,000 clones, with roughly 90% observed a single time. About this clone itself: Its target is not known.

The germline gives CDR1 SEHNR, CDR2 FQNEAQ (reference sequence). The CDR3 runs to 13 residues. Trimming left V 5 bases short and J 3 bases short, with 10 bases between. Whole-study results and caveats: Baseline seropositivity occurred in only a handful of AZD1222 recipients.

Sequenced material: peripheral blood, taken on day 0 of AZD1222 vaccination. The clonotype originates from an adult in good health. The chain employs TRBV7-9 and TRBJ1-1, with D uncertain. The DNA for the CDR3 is TGTGCCAGCAGCATAAACACCTACACTGAAGCTTTCTTT. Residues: CASSINTYTEAFF.